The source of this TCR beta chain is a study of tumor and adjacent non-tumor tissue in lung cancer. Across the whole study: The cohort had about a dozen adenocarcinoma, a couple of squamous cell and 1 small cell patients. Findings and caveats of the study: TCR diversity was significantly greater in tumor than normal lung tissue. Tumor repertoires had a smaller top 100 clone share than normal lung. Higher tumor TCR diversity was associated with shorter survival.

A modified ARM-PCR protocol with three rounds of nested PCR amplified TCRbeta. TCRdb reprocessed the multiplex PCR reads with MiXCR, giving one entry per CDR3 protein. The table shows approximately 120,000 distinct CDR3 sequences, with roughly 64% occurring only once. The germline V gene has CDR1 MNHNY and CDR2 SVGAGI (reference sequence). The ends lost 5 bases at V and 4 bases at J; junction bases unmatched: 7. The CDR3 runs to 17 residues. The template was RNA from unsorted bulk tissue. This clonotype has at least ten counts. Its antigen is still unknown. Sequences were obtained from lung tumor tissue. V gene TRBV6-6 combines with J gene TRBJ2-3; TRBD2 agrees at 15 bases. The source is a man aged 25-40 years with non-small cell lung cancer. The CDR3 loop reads CASSAIGLAGGADTQYF. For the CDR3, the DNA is TGTGCCAGCAGTGCGATTGGACTAGCGGGGGGGGCAGATACGCAGTATTTT.